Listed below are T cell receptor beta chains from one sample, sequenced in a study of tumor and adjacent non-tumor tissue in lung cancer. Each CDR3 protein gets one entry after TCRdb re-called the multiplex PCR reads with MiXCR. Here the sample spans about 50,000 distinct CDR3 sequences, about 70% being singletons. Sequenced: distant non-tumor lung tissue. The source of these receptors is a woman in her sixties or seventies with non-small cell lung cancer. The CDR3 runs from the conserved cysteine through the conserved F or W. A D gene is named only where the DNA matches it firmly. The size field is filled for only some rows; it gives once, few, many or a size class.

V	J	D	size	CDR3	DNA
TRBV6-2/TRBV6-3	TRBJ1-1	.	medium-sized	CASLRTGGGNTEAFF	TGTGCCAGCCTCCGGACCGGTGGAGGGAACACTGAAGCTTTCTTT
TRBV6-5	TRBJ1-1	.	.	CVSNPTENTEAFF	TGTGTCAGCAACCCGACAGAGAACACTGAGGCTTTCTTT
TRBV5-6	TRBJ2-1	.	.	CASIWGRNNEQLF	TGTGCCAGCATCTGGGGTCGAAACAATGAGCAGTTATTC
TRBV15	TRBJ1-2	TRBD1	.	CATSRDLGQGSYGYAF	TGTGCTACCAGCAGAGATTTGGGACAGGGGAGCTATGGCTACGCCTTC
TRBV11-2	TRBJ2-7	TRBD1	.	CASISGTGAFLEQYF	TGTGCCAGCATCTCGGGAACAGGGGCCTTTCTCGAGCAGTACTTC
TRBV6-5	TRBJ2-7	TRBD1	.	CASSPGQGLMFPYEQYF	TGTGCCAGCAGTCCGGGACAGGGCCTTATGTTCCCCTACGAGCAGTACTTC
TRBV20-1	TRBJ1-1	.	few	CSAPNPQGGTEAFF	TGCAGTGCTCCCAACCCCCAGGGAGGCACTGAAGCTTTCTTT
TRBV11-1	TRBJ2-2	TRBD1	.	CASSAWTGANTGELFF	TGTGCCAGCAGCGCCTGGACAGGGGCGAATACCGGGGAGTTGTTTTTT
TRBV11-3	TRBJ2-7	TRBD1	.	CASSRDREYEQYF	TGTGCCAGCAGTAGGGACAGGGAGTACGAGCAGTACTTC
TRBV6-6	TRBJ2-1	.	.	CASSYIWRDEQFF	TGTGCCAGCAGTTACATTTGGCGTGATGAGCAGTTCTTC
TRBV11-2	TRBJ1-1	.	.	CVSSLVTEVFF	TGTGTCAGCAGCCTAGTGACTGAAGTTTTCTTT
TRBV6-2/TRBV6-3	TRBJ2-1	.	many	CASSGGTWGMDNEQFF	TGTGCCAGCAGCGGCGGGACGTGGGGTATGGACAATGAGCAGTTCTTC
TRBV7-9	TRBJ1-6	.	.	CASSLGMNRNNSPLHF	TGTGCCAGCAGCTTAGGGATGAACCGGAATAATTCACCCCTCCACTTT
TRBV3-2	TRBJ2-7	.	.	CASSQDWNSAYEQYF	TGTGCCAGCAGCCAAGATTGGAACAGCGCCTACGAGCAGTACTTC
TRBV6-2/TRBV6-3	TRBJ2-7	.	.	CASSTGTARMEQHF	TGTGCCAGCAGTACCGGGACCGCCCGGATGGAGCAACACTTC
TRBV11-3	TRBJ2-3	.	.	CASSLNEIYTQYF	TGTGCCAGTAGCTTAAACGAGATCTATACGCAGTATTTT
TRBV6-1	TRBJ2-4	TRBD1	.	CASSDPGQSAKNIEYF	TGTGCCAGCAGTGACCCGGGACAGTCAGCAAAAAACATTGAGTACTTC
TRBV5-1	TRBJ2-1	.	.	CASISNLGAYNEQLF	TGCGCCAGTATCTCGAACCTAGGAGCCTACAATGAGCAGTTATTC
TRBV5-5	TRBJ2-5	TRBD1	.	CASGRTGGAQETQYF	TGTGCCAGCGGCAGGACAGGGGGGGCCCAAGAGACCCAGTACTTC
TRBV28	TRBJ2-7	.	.	CASSRPGQPLSYERYF	TGTGCCAGCAGTCGGCCTGGACAGCCCCTCTCCTACGAGCGGTATTTC
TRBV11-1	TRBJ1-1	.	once	CGGSSNGINTEAFF	TGTGGCGGCAGCTCGAACGGTATAAACACTGAAGCTTTCTTT
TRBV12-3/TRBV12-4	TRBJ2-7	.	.	CGSSRTETYEQYF	TGTGGCAGCAGCAGGACGGAAACCTATGAGCAGTACTTC
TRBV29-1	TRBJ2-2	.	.	CSVGVLTNTGELFF	TGCAGCGTTGGGGTACTGACGAACACCGGGGAACTGTTTTTT
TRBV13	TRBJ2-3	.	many	CASSSRQVLGDTQYF	TGTGCCAGCAGCTCCCGACAGGTTCTCGGGGATACGCAGTATTTT
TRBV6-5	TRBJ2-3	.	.	CASSYRVASSTDTQYF	TGTGCCAGTAGTTACCGGGTAGCCTCTAGCACAGATACGCAGTATTTT
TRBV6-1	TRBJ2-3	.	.	CVSSETSADTQYF	TGTGTCAGCAGTGAAACTAGTGCGGATACGCAGTATTTT
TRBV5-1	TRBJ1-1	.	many	CASREAPNTEAFF	TGCGCCAGCAGGGAAGCACCAAACACTGAAGCTTTCTTT
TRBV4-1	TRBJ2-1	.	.	CATAASRRNPSSYNEQFF	TGCGCCACCGCGGCAAGCAGGAGGAATCCAAGCTCCTACAATGAGCAGTTCTTC
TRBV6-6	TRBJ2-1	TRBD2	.	CANRKGLAGRNEQFF	TGTGCCAACAGAAAAGGACTAGCGGGACGGAATGAGCAGTTCTTC
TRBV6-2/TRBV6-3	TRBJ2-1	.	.	CASSKQESFNNEQFF	TGTGCCAGCAGTAAGCAGGAGAGCTTCAACAATGAGCAGTTCTTC
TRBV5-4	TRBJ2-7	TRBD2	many	CASSLSFTSGSNEQYF	TGTGCCAGCAGCTTGTCGTTTACTAGCGGGAGTAACGAGCAGTACTTC
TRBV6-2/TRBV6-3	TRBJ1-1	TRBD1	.	CISQTPGQGVTEAFF	TGTATCAGCCAGACTCCGGGACAGGGGGTTACTGAAGCTTTCTTT
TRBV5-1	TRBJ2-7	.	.	CAIRRRQRTDEQYF	TGCGCCATCAGGAGAAGACAGAGGACGGACGAGCAGTACTTC
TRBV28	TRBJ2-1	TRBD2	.	CANSLAGVYNEQFF	TGTGCCAACAGTCTAGCGGGAGTATACAATGAGCAATTCTTC
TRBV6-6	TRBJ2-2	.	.	CASSYQTNTGKLFF	TGTGCCAGTAGTTACCAGACGAACACCGGGAAGCTGTTTTTT
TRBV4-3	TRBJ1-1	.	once	CASSTSGDAEAFF	TGCGCCAGCAGCACCTCCGGGGACGCTGAAGCTTTCTTT
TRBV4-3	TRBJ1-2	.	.	CASSQDTVLGTANGYTF	TGCGCAAGCAGCCAAGATACGGTTCTCGGGACGGCGAATGGCTACACCTTC
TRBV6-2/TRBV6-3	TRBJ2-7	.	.	CASSTGIARMEQYF	TGTGCCAGCAGTACCGGGATTGCCCGGATGGAGCAGTACTTC
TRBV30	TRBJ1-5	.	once	CAWSGKGNQHQHF	TGTGCCTGGAGTGGAAAGGGCAATCAGCACCAGCATTTT
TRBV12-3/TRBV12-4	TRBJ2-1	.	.	CASSVRRALSRDNERFF	TGTGCCAGCAGTGTGCGCAGGGCTCTTAGTCGGGACAATGAGCGGTTCTTC
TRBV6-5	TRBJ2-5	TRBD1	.	CASDRTGGQKTQYF	TGTGCCAGCGATCGGACAGGGGGCCAGAAGACCCAGTACTTC
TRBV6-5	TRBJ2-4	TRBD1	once	CASTAPGQGLYIQYF	TGTGCCAGTACTGCTCCGGGACAGGGTTTATACATTCAGTACTTC
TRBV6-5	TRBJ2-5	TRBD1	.	CTSSRTGGQKTHYF	TGTACCAGCAGTCGGACAGGGGGTCAAAAGACCCACTATTTC
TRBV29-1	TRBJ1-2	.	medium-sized	CSVFGGAYGYTF	TGCAGCGTTTTTGGGGGCGCGTATGGCTACACCTTC
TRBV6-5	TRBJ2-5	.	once	CASSDRGEGETQYF	TGTGCCAGCAGTGACCGGGGAGAGGGAGAGACCCAGTACTTC
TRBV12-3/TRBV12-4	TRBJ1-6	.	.	CASSAGEGGGLPLHF	TGTGCCAGCAGTGCCGGCGAGGGAGGTGGTTTACCCCTCCACTTT
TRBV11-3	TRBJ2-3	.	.	CASSLDQDGEGTTDTLYF	TGTGCCAGCAGCTTAGATCAGGATGGCGAGGGCACCACAGATACGCTGTATTTT
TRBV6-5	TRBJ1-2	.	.	CVSTPRPTGANYGCTF	.
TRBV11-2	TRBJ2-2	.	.	CASRADTEELFF	TGTGCCAGCAGGGCGGACACCGAGGAGCTGTTTTTT
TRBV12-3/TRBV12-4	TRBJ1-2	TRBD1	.	CASRFGTATNYGYTF	TGTGCCAGCAGATTCGGGACAGCAACTAACTATGGCTACACCTTC
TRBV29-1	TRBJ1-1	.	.	CSAQQDLNTEALF	TGCAGCGCCCAACAGGATCTGAACACTGAAGCTTTATTT